The TCR beta chain described here comes from a study of blood T cell repertoires in COVID-19. Germline V lookup: CDR1 MNHEY, CDR2 SVGAGI. The CDR3 covers 14 residues. V lost 6 bases and J lost 3; bases outside the gene matches: 6. Assay: immunoSEQ multiplex PCR; the TCRdb copy retains only in-frame clones and omits some. Counted here are tens of thousands of clones, roughly 83% occurring once; the ten biggest clones make up 28%. The sample comprised peripheral blood. This sequence joins TRBV6-5 and TRBJ1-1, with 8 bases lining up with TRBD1. The origin of this receptor is a man aged 70-80 years with acute or convalescent COVID-19. This CDR3 is CASRKGTGDTEAFF. The CDR3 nucleotides are TGTGCCAGCAGGAAAGGGACAGGCGACACTGAAGCTTTCTTT.